This TCR beta chain was sequenced in a study of a mutant IDH1 vaccine in newly diagnosed glioma. Points from the study as a whole: A vaccine-induced immune response developed in roughly 93% of the patients.

Regarding this clone: Its antigen is still unknown.

Germline values: CDR1 LNHNV, CDR2 YYDKDF (reference sequence). The J segment lost 7 bases and the V segment lost 4 bases, leaving 3 bases of the junction unmatched. The CDR3 sequence is 13 residues long. As to time point: week 35, safety follow-up. Alongside topical imiquimod, each dose of vaccine comprised 300 ug of mutant IDH1 20-mer peptide. Patients came in for eight vaccinations, in weeks 1, 3, 5, 7, 11, 15, 19 and 23. The repertoire was sequenced with immunoSEQ multiplex PCR; TCRdb's copy has only in-frame clones and lacks some. Here the sample spans around 69,000 clones, approximately 86% being singletons.

This sequence originates from a man under 40 with glioma. The specimen was PBMCs, collected from a glioma patient whose treatment included an IDH1 peptide vaccine. The chain carries TRBV15 and TRBJ1-4; the match to TRBD1 covers 7 bases. Here the CDR3 reads CATSIRQGEKLFF. The DNA for the CDR3 is TGTGCCACCAGCATCAGACAGGGTGAAAAACTGTTTTTT.